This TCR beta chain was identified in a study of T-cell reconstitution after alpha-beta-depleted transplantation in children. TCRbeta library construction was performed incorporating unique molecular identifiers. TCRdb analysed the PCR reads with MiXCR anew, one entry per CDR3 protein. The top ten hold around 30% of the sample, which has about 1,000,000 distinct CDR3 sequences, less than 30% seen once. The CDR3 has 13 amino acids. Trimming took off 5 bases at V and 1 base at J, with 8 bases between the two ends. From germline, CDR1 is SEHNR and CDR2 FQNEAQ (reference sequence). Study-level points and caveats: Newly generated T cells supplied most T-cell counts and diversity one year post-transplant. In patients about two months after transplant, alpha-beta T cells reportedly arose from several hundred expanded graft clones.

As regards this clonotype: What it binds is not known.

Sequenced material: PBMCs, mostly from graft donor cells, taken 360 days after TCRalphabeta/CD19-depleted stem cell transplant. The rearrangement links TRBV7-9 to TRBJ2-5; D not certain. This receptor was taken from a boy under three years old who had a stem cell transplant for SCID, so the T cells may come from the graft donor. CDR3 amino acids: CASSLPAQETQYF. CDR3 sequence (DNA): TGTGCCAGCAGCCTGCCCGCCCAAGAGACCCAGTACTTC.